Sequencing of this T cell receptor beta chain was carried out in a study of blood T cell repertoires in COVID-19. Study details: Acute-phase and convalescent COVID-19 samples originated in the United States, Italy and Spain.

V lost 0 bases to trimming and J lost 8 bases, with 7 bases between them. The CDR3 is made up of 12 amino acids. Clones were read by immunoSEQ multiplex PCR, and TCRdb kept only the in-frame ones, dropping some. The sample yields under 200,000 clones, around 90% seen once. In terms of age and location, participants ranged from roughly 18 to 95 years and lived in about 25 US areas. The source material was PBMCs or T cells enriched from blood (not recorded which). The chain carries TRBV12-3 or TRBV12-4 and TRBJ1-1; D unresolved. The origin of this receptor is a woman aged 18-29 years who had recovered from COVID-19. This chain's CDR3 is CASSLAPGEAFF. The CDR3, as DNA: TGTGCCAGCAGTTTAGCGCCCGGGGAAGCTTTCTTT.